The TCR beta chain under discussion was sequenced for a study of shared clonotypes between healthy human individuals. The table came from immunoSEQ multiplex PCR; TCRdb's copy has only in-frame clones and leaves some out. The table lists around 2.1 million clones, 85% to 95% of them singletons, with 1.5% to 2% in the top ten. Trimming left V 2 bases short and J 0 bases short, with 11 bases between. The CDR3 extends over 15 amino acids. Germline-derived CDR1 and CDR2 are MRHNA and SNTAGT. Naive CD8 isolation took CD45RO-negative cells positively selected for CCR7 and excluded terminally differentiated effector memory CD45RA+ cells.

The J gene is TRBJ2-7, the V gene TRBV6-4; a weak D match, TRBD2 (6 bases). The sequence derives from a young man in good health. Some clones in this sample may be carry-over from other donors' samples. The source material was naive CD8+ T cells from PBMCs. Written as DNA, the CDR3 is TGTGCCAGCAGTGACGGGGGGAGGACCTCCTACGAGCAGTACTTC. This sequence encodes CASSDGGRTSYEQYF.